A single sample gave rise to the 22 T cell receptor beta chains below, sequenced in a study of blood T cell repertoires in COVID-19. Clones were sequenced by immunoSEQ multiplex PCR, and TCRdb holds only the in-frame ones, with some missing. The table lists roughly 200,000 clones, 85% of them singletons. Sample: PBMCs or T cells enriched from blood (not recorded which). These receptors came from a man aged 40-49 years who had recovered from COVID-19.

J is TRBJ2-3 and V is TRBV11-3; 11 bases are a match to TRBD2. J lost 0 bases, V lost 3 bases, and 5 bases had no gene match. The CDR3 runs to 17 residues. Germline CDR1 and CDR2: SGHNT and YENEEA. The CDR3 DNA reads TGTGCCAGCAGCTTCGGGACTAGCGGAGCCAGCACAGATACGCAGTATTTT. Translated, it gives CASSFGTSGASTDTQYF.

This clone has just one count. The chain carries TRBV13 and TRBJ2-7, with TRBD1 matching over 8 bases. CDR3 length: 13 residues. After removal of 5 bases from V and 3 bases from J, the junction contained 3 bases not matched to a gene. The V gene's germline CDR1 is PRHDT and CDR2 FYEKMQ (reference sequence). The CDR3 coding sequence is TGTGCCAGCAGCCGAGGACAGGGCTACGAGCAGTACTTC. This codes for CASSRGQGYEQYF.

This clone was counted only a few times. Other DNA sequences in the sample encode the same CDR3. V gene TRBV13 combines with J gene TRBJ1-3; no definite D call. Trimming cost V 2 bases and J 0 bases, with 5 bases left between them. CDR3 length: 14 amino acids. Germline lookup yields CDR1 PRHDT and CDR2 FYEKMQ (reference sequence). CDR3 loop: CASSLTVSGNTIYF. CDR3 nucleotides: TGTGCCAGCAGCTTAACGGTCTCTGGAAACACCATATATTTT.

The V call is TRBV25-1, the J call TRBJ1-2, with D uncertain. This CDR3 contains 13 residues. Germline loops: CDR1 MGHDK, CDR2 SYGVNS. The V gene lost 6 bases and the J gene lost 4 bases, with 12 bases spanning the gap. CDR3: CASRTDTSYGYTF. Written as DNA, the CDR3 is TGTGCCAGCAGAACTGACACGAGCTATGGCTACACCTTC.

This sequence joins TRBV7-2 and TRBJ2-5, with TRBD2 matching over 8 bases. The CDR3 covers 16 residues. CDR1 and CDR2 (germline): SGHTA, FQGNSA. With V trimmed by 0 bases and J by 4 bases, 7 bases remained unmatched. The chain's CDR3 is CASSLAGTRRAETQYF. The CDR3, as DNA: TGTGCCAGCAGCTTAGCAGGGACTAGAAGAGCAGAGACCCAGTACTTC.

CDR3 sequence: CASSLTAAQETQYF. The CDR3 region has the DNA TGCGCCAGCAGCTTGACGGCGGCACAAGAGACCCAGTACTTC. The J gene is TRBJ2-5, the V gene TRBV5-1; D unresolved. The V end lost 1 base, the J end lost 2 bases, and 9 bases lay between the germline ends. This CDR3 is 14 amino acids long. Germline V gene lookup returns CDR1 SGHRS and CDR2 YFSETQ. The complete variable domain, with remaining parts taken from reference TRBV5-1 and TRBJ2-5, reads KAGVTQTPRYLIKTRGQQVTLSCSPISGHRSVSWYQQTPGQGLQFLFEYFSETQRNKGNFPGRFSGRQFSNSRSEMNVSTLELGDSALYLCASSLTAAQETQYFGPGTRLLVL.

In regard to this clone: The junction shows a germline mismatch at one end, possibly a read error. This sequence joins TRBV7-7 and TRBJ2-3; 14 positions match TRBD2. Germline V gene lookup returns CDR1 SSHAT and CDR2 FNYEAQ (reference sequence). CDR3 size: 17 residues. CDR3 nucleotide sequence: TGTGCTAGCAGCATCGGGACTAGCGGGAGAGGAACAGATACGCAGTATTTT. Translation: CASSIGTSGRGTDTQYF.

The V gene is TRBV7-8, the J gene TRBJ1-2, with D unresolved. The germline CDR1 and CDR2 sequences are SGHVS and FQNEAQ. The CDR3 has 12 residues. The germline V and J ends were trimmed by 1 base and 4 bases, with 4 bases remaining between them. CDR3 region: CASSLDSYGYTF. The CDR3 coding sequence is TGTGCCAGCAGCTTAGACAGCTATGGCTACACCTTC.

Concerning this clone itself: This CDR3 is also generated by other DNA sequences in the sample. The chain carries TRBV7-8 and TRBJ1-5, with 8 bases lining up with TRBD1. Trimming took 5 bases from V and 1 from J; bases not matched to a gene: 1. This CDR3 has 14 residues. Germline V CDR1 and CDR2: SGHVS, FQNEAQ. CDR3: CASSRTGSNQPQHF. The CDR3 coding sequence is TGTGCCAGCAGCCGGACAGGGAGCAATCAGCCCCAGCATTTT.

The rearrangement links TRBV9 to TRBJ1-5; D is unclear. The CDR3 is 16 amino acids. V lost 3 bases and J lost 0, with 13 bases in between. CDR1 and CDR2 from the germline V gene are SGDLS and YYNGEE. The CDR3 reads CASSAGSPYSNQPQHF. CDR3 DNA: TGTGCCAGCAGCGCCGGTTCCCCCTATAGCAATCAGCCCCAGCATTTT.

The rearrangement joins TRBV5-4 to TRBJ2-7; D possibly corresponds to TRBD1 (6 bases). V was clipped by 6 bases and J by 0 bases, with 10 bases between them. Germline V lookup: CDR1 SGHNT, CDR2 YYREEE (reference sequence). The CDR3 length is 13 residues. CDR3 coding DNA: TGTGCCAGCACCCTGGACAGCTCCTACGAGCAGTACTTC. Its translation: CASTLDSSYEQYF.

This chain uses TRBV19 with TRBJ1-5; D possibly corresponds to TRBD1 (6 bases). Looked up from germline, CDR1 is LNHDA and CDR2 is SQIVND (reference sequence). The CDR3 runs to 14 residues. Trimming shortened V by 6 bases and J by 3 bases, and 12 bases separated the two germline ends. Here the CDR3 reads CASRSRGYNQPQHF. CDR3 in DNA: TGTGCCAGTAGGTCCAGGGGATACAATCAGCCCCAGCATTTT.

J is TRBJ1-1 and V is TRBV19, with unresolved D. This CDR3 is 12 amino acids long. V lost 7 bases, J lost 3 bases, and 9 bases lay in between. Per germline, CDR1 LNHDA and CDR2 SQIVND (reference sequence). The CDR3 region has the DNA TGTGCCAGTAAGGGAGGGTACACTGAAGCTTTCTTT. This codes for CASKGGYTEAFF.

The CDR3, as DNA: TGCGCCAGCAGCCCGGGACAGGGAGTCGACCCAGGGATGGAGACCCAGTACTTC. Translated: CASSPGQGVDPGMETQYF. The rearrangement uses TRBV5-1 and TRBJ2-5; TRBD1 matches at 9 bases. This CDR3 is built from 18 residues. Germline CDR1 and CDR2: SGHRS and YFSETQ. The junction had 18 bases not matched to a gene; V was cut back by 4 bases and J by 5 bases.

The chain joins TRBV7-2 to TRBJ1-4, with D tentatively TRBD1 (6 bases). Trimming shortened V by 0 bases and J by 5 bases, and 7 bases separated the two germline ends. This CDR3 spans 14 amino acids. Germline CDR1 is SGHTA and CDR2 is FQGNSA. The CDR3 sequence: CASSLAQGNEKLFF. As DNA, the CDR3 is TGTGCCAGCAGCTTAGCTCAGGGGAATGAAAAACTGTTTTTT.

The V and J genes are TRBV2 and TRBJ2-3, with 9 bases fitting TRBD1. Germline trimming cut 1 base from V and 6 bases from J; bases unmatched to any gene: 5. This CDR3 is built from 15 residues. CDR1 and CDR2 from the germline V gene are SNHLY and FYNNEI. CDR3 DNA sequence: TGTGCCAGCAGTGAAGGGACAGGGGTTCCGGATACGCAGTATTTT. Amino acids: CASSEGTGVPDTQYF.

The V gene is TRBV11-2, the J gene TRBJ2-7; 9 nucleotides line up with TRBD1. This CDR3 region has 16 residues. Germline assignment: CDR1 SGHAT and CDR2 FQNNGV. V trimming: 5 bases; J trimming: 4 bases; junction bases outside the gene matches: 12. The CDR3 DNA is TGTGCCAGCAGCACCACCCGGAACAGGGGGCTGTACGAGCAGTACTTC. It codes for CASSTTRNRGLYEQYF. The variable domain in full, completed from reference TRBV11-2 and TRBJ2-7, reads EAGVAQSPRYKIIEKRQSVAFWCNPISGHATLYWYQQILGQGPKLLIQFQNNGVVDDSQLPKDRFSAERLKGVDSTLKIQPAKLEDSAVYLCASSTTRNRGLYEQYFGPGTRLTVT.

CDR3 sequence (DNA): TGTGCCAGCAGCGTGGACAGCCTTTCTGGAAACACCATATATTTT. Its protein is CASSVDSLSGNTIYF. The chain uses TRBV7-2 and TRBJ1-3, with D perhaps TRBD1 (6 bases). This CDR3 comprises 15 residues. Trimming took off 5 bases at V and 1 base at J, with 12 bases between the two ends. From germline, CDR1 is SGHTA and CDR2 FQGNSA.

CDR3 in DNA: TGTGCCAGCAGCGTAGGCCCTACGGGGGGAGGCTATGGCTACACCTTC. Protein product: CASSVGPTGGGYGYTF. The J gene is TRBJ1-2, the V gene TRBV9, with a tentative D call TRBD1 (5 bases). CDR3 size: 16 residues. The V end lost 0 bases, the J end lost 4 bases, and 16 bases lay between the germline ends. Germline CDR1 and CDR2: SGDLS and YYNGEE.

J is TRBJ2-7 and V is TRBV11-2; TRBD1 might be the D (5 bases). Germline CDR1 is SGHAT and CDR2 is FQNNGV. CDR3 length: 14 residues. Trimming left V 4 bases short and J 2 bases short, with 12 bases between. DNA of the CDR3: TGTGCCAGCAGCTCGACAGTGTTGACCTACGAGCAGTACTTC. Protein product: CASSSTVLTYEQYF.

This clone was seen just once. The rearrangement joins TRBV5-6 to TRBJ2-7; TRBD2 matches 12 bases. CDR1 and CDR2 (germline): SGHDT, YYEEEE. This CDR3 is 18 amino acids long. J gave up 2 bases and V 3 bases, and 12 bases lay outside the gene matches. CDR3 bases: TGTGCCAGCAGCTCGACGGCTTTGACTAGCGGGAGCCCCTACGAGCAGTACTTC. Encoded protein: CASSSTALTSGSPYEQYF.

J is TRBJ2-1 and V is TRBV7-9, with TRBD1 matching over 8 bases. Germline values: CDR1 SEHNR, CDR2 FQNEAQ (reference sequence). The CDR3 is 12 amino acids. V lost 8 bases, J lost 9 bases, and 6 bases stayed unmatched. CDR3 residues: CASLTGEFEQFF. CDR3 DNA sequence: TGTGCCAGCCTGACAGGGGAATTTGAGCAGTTCTTC.